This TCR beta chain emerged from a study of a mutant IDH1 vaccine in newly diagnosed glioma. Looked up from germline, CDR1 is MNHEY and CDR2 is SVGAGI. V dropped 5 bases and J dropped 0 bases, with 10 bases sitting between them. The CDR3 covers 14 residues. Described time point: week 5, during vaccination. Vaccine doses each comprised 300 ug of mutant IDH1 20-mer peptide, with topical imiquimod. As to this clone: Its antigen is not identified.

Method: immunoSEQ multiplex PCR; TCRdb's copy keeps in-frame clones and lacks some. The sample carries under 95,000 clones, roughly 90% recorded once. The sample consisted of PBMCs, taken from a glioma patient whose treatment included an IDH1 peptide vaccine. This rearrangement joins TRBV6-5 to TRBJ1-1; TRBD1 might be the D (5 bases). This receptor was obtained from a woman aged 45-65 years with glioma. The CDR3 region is CASSHDSVNTEAFF. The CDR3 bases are TGTGCCAGCAGTCATGACAGTGTGAACACTGAAGCTTTCTTT.